This T cell receptor beta chain derives from a study of blood T cell repertoires in COVID-19. Turning to the study itself: PBMCs, B-cell-depleted T cells, or T cells were the source of the cDNA or gDNA that made up the material.

As handled by the study authors: Estimated nucleated cell counts came from reference gene primer amplification. Only in-frame clones appear in the TCRdb table, and some are missing; sequencing was by immunoSEQ multiplex PCR. V and J calls and clone size are given by that table; D and trimming were obtained from the DNA. The table has roughly 160,000 clones, about 88% seen once. V dropped 6 bases and J dropped 6 bases, with 12 bases sitting between them. Germline loops: CDR1 MNHNY, CDR2 SVGAGI (reference sequence). The CDR3 totals 14 residues. The sequence was collected from a man over 45 who had recovered from COVID-19. The rearrangement links TRBV6-6 to TRBJ1-6; no definite D call. The source material was peripheral blood. In DNA form, the CDR3 reads TGTGCCAGCAGCCTTGGAGTGATTAATTCACCCCTCCACTTT. Protein product: CASSLGVINSPLHF.